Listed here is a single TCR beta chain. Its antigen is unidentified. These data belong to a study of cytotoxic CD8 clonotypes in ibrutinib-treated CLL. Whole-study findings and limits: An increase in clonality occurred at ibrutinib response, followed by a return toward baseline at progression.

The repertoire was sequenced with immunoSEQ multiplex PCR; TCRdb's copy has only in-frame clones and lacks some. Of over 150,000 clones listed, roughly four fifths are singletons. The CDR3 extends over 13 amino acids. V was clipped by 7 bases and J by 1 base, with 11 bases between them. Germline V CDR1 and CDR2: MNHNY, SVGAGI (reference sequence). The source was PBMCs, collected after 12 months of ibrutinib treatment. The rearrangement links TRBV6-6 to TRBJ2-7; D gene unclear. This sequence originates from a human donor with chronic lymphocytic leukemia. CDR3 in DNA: TGTGCCAGCAAACCCGGTGTTTCCTACGAGCAGTACTTC. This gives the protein CASKPGVSYEQYF.